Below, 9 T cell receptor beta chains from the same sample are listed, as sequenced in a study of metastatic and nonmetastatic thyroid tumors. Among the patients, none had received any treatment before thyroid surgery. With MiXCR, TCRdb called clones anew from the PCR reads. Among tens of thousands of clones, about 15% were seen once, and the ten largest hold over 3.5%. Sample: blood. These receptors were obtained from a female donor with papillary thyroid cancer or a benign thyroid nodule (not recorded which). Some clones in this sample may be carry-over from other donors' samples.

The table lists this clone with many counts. CDR3 sequence reads: CASMASTDTQYF. CDR3 nucleotides: TGTGCCAGCATGGCTAGCACAGATACGCAGTATTTT. J is TRBJ2-3 and V is TRBV6-1; D gene unclear. Trimming removed 7 bases at V and 0 bases at J, with 5 bases between. The CDR3 totals 12 residues. From germline, CDR1 is MNHNS and CDR2 SASEGT.

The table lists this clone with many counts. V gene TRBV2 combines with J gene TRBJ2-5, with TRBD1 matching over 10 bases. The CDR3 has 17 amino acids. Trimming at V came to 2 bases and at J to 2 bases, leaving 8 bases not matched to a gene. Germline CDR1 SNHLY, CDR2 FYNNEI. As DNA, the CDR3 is TGTGCCAGCAGTGAAAGGGGCCCGGGACAGGGGCAAGAGACCCAGTACTTC. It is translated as CASSERGPGQGQETQYF.

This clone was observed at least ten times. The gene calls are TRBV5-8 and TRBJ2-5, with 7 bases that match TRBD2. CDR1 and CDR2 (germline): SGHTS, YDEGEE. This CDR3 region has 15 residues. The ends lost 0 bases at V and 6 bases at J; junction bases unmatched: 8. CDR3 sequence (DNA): TGTGCCAGCAGCTTGGTGTCTAGCGGTTCAAAGACCCAGTACTTC. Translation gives CASSLVSSGSKTQYF.

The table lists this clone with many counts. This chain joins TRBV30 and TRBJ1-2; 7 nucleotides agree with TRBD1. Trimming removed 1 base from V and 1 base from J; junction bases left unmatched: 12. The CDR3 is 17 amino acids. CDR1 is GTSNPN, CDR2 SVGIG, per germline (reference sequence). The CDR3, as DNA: TGTGCCTGGAGTGGAGACAGGGCACAAAGCGTTAACTATGGCTACACCTTC. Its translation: CAWSGDRAQSVNYGYTF.

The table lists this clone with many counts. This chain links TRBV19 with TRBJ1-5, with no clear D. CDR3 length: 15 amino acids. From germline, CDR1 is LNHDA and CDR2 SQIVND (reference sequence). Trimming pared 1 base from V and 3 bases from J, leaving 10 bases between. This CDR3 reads CASSIVREINQPQHF. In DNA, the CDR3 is TGTGCCAGTAGTATAGTTAGGGAAATCAATCAGCCCCAGCATTTT.

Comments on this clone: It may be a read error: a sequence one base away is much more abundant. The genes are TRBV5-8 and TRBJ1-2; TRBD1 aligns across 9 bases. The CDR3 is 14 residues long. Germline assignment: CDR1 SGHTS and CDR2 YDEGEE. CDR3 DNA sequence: TGTGCCAGCAGCTTGGGACAGGGGGTCTATGTCTACACCTTC. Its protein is CASSLGQGVYVYTF.

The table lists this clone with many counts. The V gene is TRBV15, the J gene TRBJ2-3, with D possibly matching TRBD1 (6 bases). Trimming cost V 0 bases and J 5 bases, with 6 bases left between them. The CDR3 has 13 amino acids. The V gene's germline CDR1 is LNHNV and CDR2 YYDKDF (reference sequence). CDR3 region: CATSREQGDTQYF. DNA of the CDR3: TGTGCCACCAGCAGAGAACAGGGAGATACGCAGTATTTT.

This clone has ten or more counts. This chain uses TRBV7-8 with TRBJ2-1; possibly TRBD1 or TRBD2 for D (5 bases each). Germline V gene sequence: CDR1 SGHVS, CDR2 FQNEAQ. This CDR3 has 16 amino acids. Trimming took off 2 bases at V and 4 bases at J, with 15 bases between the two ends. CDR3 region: CASSLIEWGSYNEQFF. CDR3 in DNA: TGTGCCAGCAGCTTAATAGAATGGGGGTCGTACAATGAGCAGTTCTTC.

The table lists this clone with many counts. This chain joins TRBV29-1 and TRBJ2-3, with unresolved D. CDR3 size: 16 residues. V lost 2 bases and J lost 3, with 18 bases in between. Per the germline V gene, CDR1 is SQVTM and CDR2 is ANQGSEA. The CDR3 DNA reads TGCAGCGTTGAATCTCCCTGGAGAGTAGGGACAGATACGCAGTATTTT. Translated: CSVESPWRVGTDTQYF.